The next 15 T cell receptor beta chains were all read from a single sample in a study of blood T cell repertoires in COVID-19. Profiled with immunoSEQ multiplex PCR; TCRdb holds only in-frame clones, not every one. The sample carries fewer than 75,000 clones, 85% to 90% recorded once. The sequenced sample was peripheral blood. These receptors were obtained from a man aged 50-59 years with active COVID-19.

The J gene is TRBJ2-7, the V gene TRBV5-3, with D possibly matching TRBD1 (6 bases). TRBV5-3 is identified as an open reading frame with a role that is uncertain. V lost 3 bases to trimming and J lost 5 bases, with 21 bases between them. This CDR3 contains 16 residues. The CDR3 spells CARSSQGGPYEDEQYF. CDR3 nucleotides: TGTGCCAGAAGCTCACAGGGCGGGCCCTATGAGGACGAGCAGTACTTC.

The chain joins TRBV11-2 to TRBJ2-2, with TRBD1 matching over 7 bases. Trimming cost V 5 bases and J 5 bases; bases outside gene matches: 11. The CDR3 sequence is 16 residues long. The germline CDR1 and CDR2 sequences are SGHAT and FQNNGV. CDR3: CASSVNRGWGTGELFF. CDR3 DNA: TGTGCCAGCAGCGTTAACAGGGGCTGGGGGACCGGGGAGCTGTTTTTT.

This clone came up a few times. This sequence joins TRBV7-9 and TRBJ1-1, with D tentatively TRBD1 (6 bases). V dropped 3 bases and J dropped 4 bases, with 12 bases sitting between them. The CDR3 runs to 14 residues. The V gene's germline CDR1 is SEHNR and CDR2 FQNEAQ (reference sequence). CDR3 sequence: CASSFGGESTEAFF. The CDR3 DNA reads as TGTGCCAGCAGCTTTGGGGGCGAAAGCACTGAAGCTTTCTTT.

The chain carries TRBV29-1 and TRBJ2-1, with TRBD2 matching 10 bases. The CDR3 length is 13 residues. From germline, CDR1 is SQVTM and CDR2 ANQGSEA. Trimming cost V 7 bases and J 3 bases; bases outside gene matches: 3. In nucleotides, the CDR3 is TGCAGCGCCTCTAGCGGGAGCTACAATGAGCAGTTCTTC. Protein: CSASSGSYNEQFF.

Only one count was recorded for this clone. It is unclear where the CDR3 begins or ends on the DNA, so no DNA is shown, and the CDR3 is as TCRdb lists it. The chain combines TRBV29-1 with TRBJ2-7; the table names TRBD1, a call not compared with the DNA. Germline V gene data show CDR1 as SQVTM and CDR2 as ANQGSEA. A total of 12 residues make up the CDR3, ends included. The CDR3 protein is CSVSLDRYEQYF.

This chain links TRBV5-1 with TRBJ1-1; 10 bases are shared with TRBD1. The V and J ends lost 3 bases and 0 bases, in that order; junction bases with no gene match: 2. The germline CDR1 and CDR2 sequences are SGHRS and YFSETQ. This CDR3 contains 15 residues. CDR3 residues: CASSWTGGVNTEAFF. In DNA, the CDR3 is TGCGCCAGCAGCTGGACAGGGGGGGTGAACACTGAAGCTTTCTTT.

The chain combines TRBV4-2 with TRBJ2-5; D gene ambiguous. This CDR3 is 16 amino acids long. Trimming took 0 bases from V and 1 from J, leaving 12 bases between them. Germline V gene sequence: CDR1 LGHNA, CDR2 YNFKEQ. The CDR3 here is CASSQDRDLVQETQYF. The CDR3 coding sequence is TGTGCCAGCAGCCAAGATAGAGATCTAGTCCAAGAGACCCAGTACTTC.

V gene TRBV12-3 or TRBV12-4 combines with J gene TRBJ2-2; D perhaps matches TRBD2 (5 bases). Trimming stripped 2 bases from V and 4 bases from J, with 5 bases between. CDR3 size: 13 residues. CDR3 sequence (DNA): TGTGCCAGCAGTTTACGGGGCACCGGGGAGCTGTTTTTT. It encodes CASSLRGTGELFF.

The chain employs TRBV28 and TRBJ1-1, with TRBD1 matching 11 bases. Germline values: CDR1 MDHEN, CDR2 SYDVKM. This CDR3 is 15 amino acids long. Losses at the gene ends were 7 bases for V and 7 bases for J; bases not matched to a gene: 11. CDR3 sequence reads: CASKPGQGVLSEAFF. CDR3 bases: TGTGCCAGCAAGCCGGGACAGGGGGTCTTAAGTGAAGCTTTCTTT.

The chain joins TRBV4-1 to TRBJ2-3; 8 nucleotides line up with TRBD2. V gave up 0 bases and J gave up 8 bases; unmatched junction bases: 4. The CDR3 is made up of 14 amino acids. Germline V CDR1 and CDR2: MGHRA, YSYEKL. The CDR3 is CASSQDSGGGTQYF. DNA for the CDR3: TGCGCCAGCAGCCAAGATTCCGGGGGGGGTACGCAGTATTTT.

This clone has more than one count but fewer than ten. This chain uses TRBV20-1 with TRBJ1-2, with a tentative D call TRBD1 (5 bases). V was cut by 0 bases and J by 7 bases, with 6 bases left in between. The CDR3 has 11 residues. Germline CDR1 DFQATT, CDR2 SNEGSKA (reference sequence). CDR3 bases: TGCAGTGCTAGAGACGGGGGTGGCTACACCTTC. This translates into CSARDGGGYTF.

Written as DNA, the CDR3 is TGTGCCAGCAGCGCACTATTAGCGGGAGACTACAATGAGCAGTTCTTC. It yields the protein CASSALLAGDYNEQFF. The chain employs TRBV14 and TRBJ2-1, with 9 bases fitting TRBD2. V lost 5 bases and J lost 3; bases outside the gene matches: 8. The V gene's germline CDR1 is SGHDN and CDR2 FVKESK. This CDR3 contains 16 residues. The complete variable domain, with remaining parts taken from reference TRBV14 and TRBJ2-1, reads EAGVTQFPSHSVIEKGQTVTLRCDPISGHDNLYWYRRVMGKEIKFLLHFVKESKQDESGMPNNRFLAERTGGTYSTLKVQPAELEDSGVYFCASSALLAGDYNEQFFGPGTRLTVL.

The chain recombines TRBV7-9 with TRBJ1-5, with D maybe TRBD1 (6 bases). The CDR3 is 14 residues long. CDR1 is SEHNR and CDR2 is FQNEAQ in the germline V gene (reference sequence). Trimming left V 5 bases short and J 3 bases short, with 11 bases between. CDR3 residues: CASSPQGDNQPQHF. The CDR3 bases are TGTGCCAGCAGCCCACAGGGAGACAATCAGCCCCAGCATTTT.

This clone has only a few counts. This chain joins TRBV7-7 and TRBJ2-1; a possible D gene is TRBD2 (6 bases). CDR1 is SSHAT, CDR2 FNYEAQ, per germline (reference sequence). This CDR3 has 15 amino acids. Trimming cost V 1 base and J 5 bases, with 12 bases left between them. CDR3 bases: TGTGCCAGCAGCTTAGGTCCGGGACTCGACAATGAGCAGTTCTTC. It encodes CASSLGPGLDNEQFF.

The J gene is TRBJ2-5, the V gene TRBV7-2; 9 nucleotides agree with TRBD1. The germline V gene has CDR1 SGHTA and CDR2 FQGNSA. The CDR3 consists of 15 residues. V trimming: 4 bases; J trimming: 5 bases; junction bases outside the gene matches: 8. Here the CDR3 reads CASSYRGRFWETQYF. Here the CDR3 DNA reads TGTGCCAGCAGCTACAGGGGGCGTTTTTGGGAGACCCAGTACTTC.